A single sample gave rise to the 23 T cell receptor beta chains below, sequenced in a study of cytomegalovirus exposure and HLA in healthy donors. Sequencing used immunoSEQ multiplex PCR; TCRdb keeps in-frame clones, though not all of them. The table has about 120,000 clones, more than 75% seen once. Sequencing used PBMCs. The receptors were gathered from a woman between 25 and 40 years old in good health and CMV-seronegative.

This chain uses TRBV11-3 with TRBJ1-1, with D maybe TRBD1 (5 bases). V lost 6 bases, J lost 0 bases, and 17 bases lay in between. Germline V gene lookup returns CDR1 SGHNT and CDR2 YENEEA. This CDR3 has 16 amino acids. CDR3 sequence: CASREQGWGVNTEAFF. The DNA of the CDR3 is TGTGCCAGCAGAGAGCAGGGTTGGGGGGTGAACACTGAAGCTTTCTTT. Looking up the rest from reference TRBV11-3 and TRBJ1-1 gives the full variable domain: EAGVVQSPRYKIIEKKQPVAFWCNPISGHNTLYWYLQNLGQGPELLIRYENEEAVDDSQLPKDRFSAERLKGVDSTLKIQPAELGDSAVYLCASREQGWGVNTEAFFGQGTRLTVV.

The gene calls are TRBV6-1 and TRBJ2-7, with 7 nucleotides matching TRBD2. V shed 5 bases, J shed 2 bases, and the junction held 9 bases outside the gene matches. The length of the CDR3 is 15 residues. Per germline, CDR1 MNHNS and CDR2 SASEGT. The CDR3 DNA reads as TGTGCCAGCAGTCCCCCTAGCGGCCGAACCTACGAGCAGTACTTC. This translates into CASSPPSGRTYEQYF.

The chain recombines TRBV6-1 with TRBJ1-1, with TRBD1 as a possible D gene (6 bases). Germline values: CDR1 MNHNS, CDR2 SASEGT. The CDR3 covers 14 residues. Trimming took off 6 bases at V and 3 bases at J, with 14 bases between the two ends. CDR3 sequence: CASRIRQVDTEAFF. CDR3 nucleotides: TGTGCCAGCAGGATTCGACAGGTGGACACTGAAGCTTTCTTT.

Concerning this clone: Mismatch with germline at one junction end may stem from a read error. This chain joins TRBV13 and TRBJ1-6; 7 bases agree with TRBD1. The CDR3 consists of 15 residues. The germline gives CDR1 PRHDT, CDR2 FYEKMQ (reference sequence). For the CDR3, the DNA is TGTGCCAGCAGCAACCGACAGGGCTATAATTCACCCCCCCACTTT. This translates into CASSNRQGYNSPPHF.

In this sample, this clone turned up a few times. The chain carries TRBV2 and TRBJ1-5; D possibly corresponds to TRBD1 (5 bases). The CDR3 is 13 residues long. Germline V gene lookup returns CDR1 SNHLY and CDR2 FYNNEI. The V gene lost 4 bases and the J gene lost 3 bases, with 7 bases spanning the gap. The CDR3 loop is CASSGQINQPQHF. As DNA, the CDR3 is TGTGCCAGCAGTGGACAGATCAATCAGCCCCAGCATTTT.

V and J are TRBV5-1 and TRBJ2-1; TRBD1 matches 9 bases. Germline V gene data show CDR1 as SGHRS and CDR2 as YFSETQ. Trimming at V came to 0 bases and at J to 8 bases, leaving 9 bases not matched to a gene. CDR3 length equals 16 residues. In DNA, the CDR3 is TGCGCCAGCAGCTTGGCCCTCGGGACAGGGAATGATGAGCAGTTCTTC. It is translated as CASSLALGTGNDEQFF.

This clone was detected once. The V gene is TRBV19, the J gene TRBJ2-5, with TRBD1 matching 7 bases. Per the germline V gene, CDR1 is LNHDA and CDR2 is SQIVND (reference sequence). This CDR3 has 15 residues. Trimming removed 5 bases from V and 9 bases from J; junction bases left unmatched: 15. The CDR3 nucleotides are TGTGCCAGTAGTGGATCCGGGACAGCCTCTGAGGCCCAGTACTTC. This gives the protein CASSGSGTASEAQYF.

The gene calls are TRBV27 and TRBJ1-5; the match to TRBD1 covers 7 bases. From germline, CDR1 is MNHEY and CDR2 SMNVEV (reference sequence). The ends lost 9 bases at V and 1 base at J; junction bases unmatched: 15. This CDR3 has 17 amino acids. The CDR3 reads CARMYRGALGSNQPQHF. For the CDR3, the DNA is TGTGCCAGAATGTACAGGGGCGCATTGGGAAGCAATCAGCCCCAGCATTTT.

The chain recombines TRBV2 with TRBJ2-3; D is possibly TRBD2 (7 bases). The CDR3 length is 16 residues. V lost 6 bases, J lost 3 bases, and 19 bases lay in between. Germline loops: CDR1 SNHLY, CDR2 FYNNEI. The DNA of the CDR3 is TGTGCCAGCAGCCCCTTGGGGGGGGGCGGTACAGATACGCAGTATTTT. Translation gives CASSPLGGGGTDTQYF.

The chain carries TRBV12-5 and TRBJ2-3, with D perhaps matching TRBD1 (6 bases). This CDR3 contains 15 residues. Germline V CDR1 and CDR2: LGHNT, FRNRAP. V was cut by 5 bases and J by 5 bases, with 17 bases left in between. The CDR3 nucleotides read TGTGCTAGTGGTCGTCCGACAGGCTTGGTAGATACGCAGTATTTT. It translates to CASGRPTGLVDTQYF.

V usage is TRBV4-3 and J usage is TRBJ1-2; unclear D gene. V shed 3 bases and J shed 4 bases, with 15 bases lying between them. Germline CDR1 reads LGHNA; CDR2 reads YSLEER. The CDR3 extends over 15 amino acids. The CDR3 loop is CASSQPRGEFYGYTF. CDR3 DNA: TGCGCCAGCAGCCAGCCAAGAGGCGAGTTCTATGGCTACACCTTC.

This chain uses TRBV27 with TRBJ2-1; TRBD1 aligns across 7 bases. V lost 1 base, J lost 2 bases, and 5 bases stayed unmatched. Germline CDR1 reads MNHEY; CDR2 reads SMNVEV (reference sequence). This CDR3 contains 16 residues. CDR3 sequence (DNA): TGTGCCAGCAGTTTATTCCGGGACAGTACCTACAATGAGCAGTTCTTC. Protein product: CASSLFRDSTYNEQFF.

The CDR3 sequence is CASSFSGTGVIRDNTEAFF. CDR3 nucleotides: TGTGCCAGCAGCTTCTCCGGGACAGGGGTAATAAGGGATAACACTGAAGCTTTCTTT. This chain connects TRBV7-2 to TRBJ1-1; TRBD1 matches 10 bases. The CDR3 is 19 amino acids. Germline CDR1 SGHTA, CDR2 FQGNSA. The J segment lost 2 bases and the V segment lost 3 bases, leaving 15 bases of the junction unmatched.

V and J are TRBV19 and TRBJ2-3, with a possible D match to TRBD2 (5 bases). Trimming removed 5 bases at V and 0 bases at J, with 12 bases between. The CDR3 contains 15 residues. Germline lookup yields CDR1 LNHDA and CDR2 SQIVND (reference sequence). The CDR3 nucleotides are TGTGCCAGTAGTTCGACGGGAACTAGCACAGATACGCAGTATTTT. Encoded protein: CASSSTGTSTDTQYF. Together with reference TRBV19 and TRBJ2-3, the CDR3 gives the full variable domain: DGGITQSPKYLFRKEGQNVTLSCEQNLNHDAMYWYRQDPGQGLRLIYYSQIVNDFQKGDIAEGYSVSREKKESFPLTVTSAQKNPTAFYLCASSSTGTSTDTQYFGPGTRLTVL.

This sequence joins TRBV5-6 and TRBJ2-3; 8 nucleotides agree with TRBD2. Germline loops: CDR1 SGHDT, CDR2 YYEEEE. This CDR3 is built from 16 residues. V lost 5 bases, J lost 3 bases, and 11 bases stayed unmatched. This CDR3 is CASRGTGLGKTDTQYF. DNA of the CDR3: TGTGCCAGCAGAGGAACGGGACTAGGGAAGACAGATACGCAGTATTTT.

The chain links TRBV11-2 to TRBJ2-3; D is unclear. The V and J ends lost 0 bases and 5 bases respectively, with 6 bases between them. Germline lookup yields CDR1 SGHAT and CDR2 FQNNGV. The CDR3 extends over 13 amino acids. CDR3 in amino acids: CASSLEYLDTQYF. The CDR3 region has the DNA TGTGCCAGCAGCTTAGAGTACTTAGATACGCAGTATTTT.

The gene calls are TRBV4-2 and TRBJ1-2, with 10 nucleotides matching TRBD1. J was trimmed by 8 bases and V by 4 bases; bases with no gene match: 16. Looked up from germline, CDR1 is LGHNA and CDR2 is YNFKEQ. There are 17 residues in the CDR3. CDR3 sequence (DNA): TGTGCCAGCAGCCCTCCCGGGACAGGGGCTTCGATTGGCGGCTACACCTTC. Its translation is CASSPPGTGASIGGYTF.

The chain recombines TRBV11-3 with TRBJ1-1; the match to TRBD1 covers 8 bases. This CDR3 has 15 residues. Unmatched junction bases numbered 4, after V lost 4 bases and J lost 0 bases. CDR1 and CDR2 from the germline V gene are SGHNT and YENEEA. In DNA, the CDR3 is TGTGCCAGCAGCTACAGGGGGGGATTGAACACTGAAGCTTTCTTT. Its translation: CASSYRGGLNTEAFF. Together with reference TRBV11-3 and TRBJ1-1, the CDR3 gives the full variable domain: EAGVVQSPRYKIIEKKQPVAFWCNPISGHNTLYWYLQNLGQGPELLIRYENEEAVDDSQLPKDRFSAERLKGVDSTLKIQPAELGDSAVYLCASSYRGGLNTEAFFGQGTRLTVV.

The gene calls are TRBV10-2 and TRBJ1-1; a possible D gene is TRBD1 (6 bases). CDR3 length equals 14 residues. The germline CDR1 and CDR2 sequences are WSHSY and SAAADI. V lost 9 bases and J 1 base, leaving 15 bases between the germline ends. DNA for the CDR3: TGCGCCAGTTCCCTTGGGGGACAGAACACTGAAGCTTTCTTT. The encoded protein is CASSLGGQNTEAFF.

V gene TRBV6-5 combines with J gene TRBJ2-3, with 7 bases aligning to TRBD1. Germline values: CDR1 MNHEY, CDR2 SVGAGI. Trimming at V came to 6 bases and at J to 2 bases, leaving 5 bases not matched to a gene. CDR3 length: 14 amino acids. The chain's CDR3 is CASRMGQLTDTQYF. In DNA, the CDR3 is TGTGCCAGCAGGATGGGACAGCTCACAGATACGCAGTATTTT.

The chain recombines TRBV19 with TRBJ1-2, with D uncertain. The CDR3 runs 16 residues. Germline CDR1 LNHDA, CDR2 SQIVND (reference sequence). The V and J ends lost 6 bases and 5 bases respectively, with 22 bases between them. CDR3 sequence reads: CASRAPKWAPIYGYTF. The CDR3 region has the DNA TGTGCCAGTAGAGCCCCGAAGTGGGCACCGATTTATGGCTACACCTTC.

The chain carries TRBV5-1 and TRBJ2-1; D may be TRBD2 (6 bases). CDR1 is SGHRS, CDR2 YFSETQ, per germline. This CDR3 is built from 16 residues. The ends were cut back, 7 bases at V and 4 bases at J, with 21 bases in the middle. The CDR3 is CASSLGLRYSYNEQFF. CDR3 sequence (DNA): TGCGCCAGCTCCTTGGGACTGAGGTACTCTTACAATGAGCAGTTCTTC.

V gene TRBV14 combines with J gene TRBJ2-4; 7 bases map to TRBD1. The trim removed 0 bases at V and 4 bases at J, leaving 3 bases unmatched. Germline assignment: CDR1 SGHDN and CDR2 FVKESK. The CDR3 totals 15 residues. The CDR3, as DNA: TGTGCCAGCAGCCAAGAAGGGACAGTAAAAAACATTCAGTACTTC. Protein product: CASSQEGTVKNIQYF.